The 32 T cell receptor beta chains reported below all come from one sample, sequenced in a study of blood T cell repertoires in COVID-19. Profiling relied on immunoSEQ multiplex PCR, and the TCRdb table lists in-frame clones only, not all of them. Of around 310,000 clones listed, around nine tenths are singletons. Sequenced input: PBMCs or T cells enriched from blood (not recorded which). Source of these receptors: a man aged 30-40 years who had recovered from COVID-19.

The V gene is TRBV4-1, the J gene TRBJ2-1, with a possible D match to TRBD1 (6 bases). The CDR3 totals 16 residues. With 0 bases removed from V and 7 bases from J, the gap between germline ends came to 16 bases. Germline V gene data show CDR1 as MGHRA and CDR2 as YSYEKL. CDR3 residues: CASSQEGAGKANEQFF. CDR3 nucleotide sequence: TGCGCCAGCAGCCAAGAGGGGGCAGGGAAGGCTAATGAGCAGTTCTTC.

The chain uses TRBV5-5 and TRBJ2-2; D might be TRBD2 (6 bases). Germline-derived CDR1 and CDR2 are SGHKS and YYEKEE (reference sequence). The CDR3 spans 14 residues. Between the trimmed V and J ends, which lost 9 bases and 0 bases, there was a span of 12 bases. The CDR3 DNA is TGTGCCACACGGGACTTTGCGAACACCGGGGAGCTGTTTTTT. Amino acid sequence: CATRDFANTGELFF.

The chain links TRBV6-5 to TRBJ2-7; D might be TRBD2 (6 bases). V was pared by 4 bases and J by 3 bases, with 16 bases between. Germline CDR1 MNHEY, CDR2 SVGAGI. The CDR3 covers 15 residues. The CDR3 bases are TGTGCCAGCAGTTGGGACTCCTCGACACGCTACGAGCAGTACTTC. Translation: CASSWDSSTRYEQYF.

The chain links TRBV6-1 to TRBJ1-1, with D tentatively TRBD1 (6 bases). The germline CDR1 and CDR2 sequences are MNHNS and SASEGT. V was shortened by 1 base and J by 1 base, with 10 bases between the two germline ends. This CDR3 comprises 15 residues. CDR3: CASSEGGHTNTEAFF. CDR3 coding DNA: TGTGCCAGCAGTGAAGGGGGACATACGAACACTGAAGCTTTCTTT.

This clone was seen just once. The rearrangement links TRBV12-2 to TRBJ1-2; TRBD1 was called by the table and not checked on the DNA. TRBV12-2 is reported as a pseudogene. The CDR3 spans 15 residues. CDR3 sequence (DNA): TGTGCAAGTCGCTTACCCCGGACAGGGGAGGTTGGCTACACCTTC. It yields the protein CASRLPRTGEVGYTF.

This chain joins TRBV7-9 and TRBJ1-1, with TRBD1 as a possible D gene (6 bases). The CDR3 covers 15 residues. V was pared by 5 bases and J by 4 bases, with 17 bases between. Germline values: CDR1 SEHNR, CDR2 FQNEAQ (reference sequence). The CDR3 here is CASSHDRSWSTEAFF. CDR3 DNA: TGTGCCAGCAGCCACGACAGGTCGTGGAGCACTGAAGCTTTCTTT.

The chain is built from TRBV14 and TRBJ2-1; 7 positions agree with TRBD2. V lost 0 bases and J lost 9; bases outside the gene matches: 14. CDR1 and CDR2 from the germline V gene are SGHDN and FVKESK. This CDR3 has 17 residues. The chain's CDR3 is CASSQDQMSGASIEQFF. The CDR3 coding sequence is TGTGCCAGCAGCCAAGATCAAATGAGCGGGGCTAGTATTGAGCAGTTCTTC.

This chain connects TRBV27 to TRBJ1-5, with 9 bases that match TRBD1. The V gene's germline CDR1 is MNHEY and CDR2 SMNVEV (reference sequence). The CDR3 is made up of 15 amino acids. V lost 1 base and J lost 7; bases outside the gene matches: 5. In DNA, the CDR3 is TGTGCCAGCAGTTTATTCGGACAGGGGTCACAGCCCCAGCATTTT. The encoded protein is CASSLFGQGSQPQHF.

The chain has TRBV2 and TRBJ1-1, with D unresolved. Looked up from germline, CDR1 is SNHLY and CDR2 is FYNNEI. The CDR3 has 14 amino acids. With 1 base removed from V and 6 bases from J, the gap between germline ends came to 12 bases. In DNA, the CDR3 is TGTGCCAGCAGTGAAGGGCAGGTCATGGCTGAAGCTTTCTTT. This codes for CASSEGQVMAEAFF. The variable domain in full, with the rest retrieved from reference TRBV2 and TRBJ1-1, is EPEVTQTPSHQVTQMGQEVILRCVPISNHLYFYWYRQILGQKVEFLVSFYNNEISEKSEIFDDQFSVERPDGSNFTLKIRSTKLEDSAMYFCASSEGQVMAEAFFGQGTRLTVV.

Only one count was recorded for this clone. The chain uses TRBV5-1 and TRBJ2-2, with D unclear. The CDR3 sequence is 14 residues long. The V gene's germline CDR1 is SGHRS and CDR2 YFSETQ. Trimming pared 0 bases from V and 4 bases from J, leaving 7 bases between. The CDR3 reads CASSLAPGTGELFF. CDR3 coding DNA: TGCGCCAGCAGCTTGGCCCCGGGCACCGGGGAGCTGTTTTTT. Combining the CDR3 with reference TRBV5-1 and TRBJ2-2 gives the whole variable domain KAGVTQTPRYLIKTRGQQVTLSCSPISGHRSVSWYQQTPGQGLQFLFEYFSETQRNKGNFPGRFSGRQFSNSRSEMNVSTLELGDSALYLCASSLAPGTGELFFGEGSRLTVL.

This sequence joins TRBV7-3 and TRBJ2-2; no definite D call. V lost 1 base, J lost 1 base, and 7 bases lay in between. This CDR3 contains 15 residues. Germline V lookup: CDR1 SGHTA, CDR2 FQGTGA. This CDR3 reads CASSLSSGNTGELFF. Written as DNA, the CDR3 is TGTGCCAGCAGCTTAAGTTCGGGGAACACCGGGGAGCTGTTTTTT.

The J gene is TRBJ2-3, the V gene TRBV4-1, with D possibly matching TRBD2 (6 bases). Germline V gene sequence: CDR1 MGHRA, CDR2 YSYEKL. Trimming pared 1 base from V and 2 bases from J, leaving 10 bases between. CDR3 length equals 15 residues. CDR3 loop: CASSQVLANTDTQYF. The CDR3 DNA follows: TGCGCCAGCAGCCAAGTACTAGCCAACACAGATACGCAGTATTTT.

V and J are TRBV7-8 and TRBJ1-2; D call uncertain. The ends were cut back, 4 bases at V and 0 bases at J, with 9 bases in the middle. Germline values: CDR1 SGHVS, CDR2 FQNEAQ. The CDR3 totals 14 residues. This CDR3 is CASSSRLANYGYTF. CDR3 in DNA: TGTGCCAGCAGCTCTAGATTAGCTAACTATGGCTACACCTTC.

The V gene is TRBV10-3, the J gene TRBJ2-5; 9 bases are shared with TRBD2. Germline V gene lookup returns CDR1 ENHRY and CDR2 SYGVKD. V was pared by 3 bases and J by 0 bases, with 2 bases of the junction left unmatched. This CDR3 region has 15 residues. CDR3 in DNA: TGTGCCATCAGTGAATTAGCGGGGGACCAAGAGACCCAGTACTTC. Translated, it gives CAISELAGDQETQYF.

The gene calls are TRBV7-3 and TRBJ1-1; the match to TRBD1 covers 9 bases. The germline V gene has CDR1 SGHTA and CDR2 FQGTGA. The CDR3 contains 15 residues. V was pared by 2 bases and J by 3 bases, with 4 bases of the junction left unmatched. The CDR3 DNA reads as TGTGCCAGCAGCTTAGACAGGGGGAGCTACACTGAAGCTTTCTTT. As protein: CASSLDRGSYTEAFF.

The sample holds a few counts of this clone. The chain employs TRBV19 and TRBJ2-1, with 12 nucleotides matching TRBD2. Germline CDR1 is LNHDA and CDR2 is SQIVND (reference sequence). J lost 8 bases, V lost 6 bases, and 8 bases had no gene match. The CDR3 has 15 residues. CDR3 DNA: TGTGCCAGTAGGCTAGCGGGGGGGCTCCCCCATGAGCAGTTCTTC. Translating gives CASRLAGGLPHEQFF.

This clone was seen a single time. The genes are TRBV6-5 and TRBJ1-6; 7 nucleotides match TRBD1. The CDR3 totals 15 residues. Germline CDR1 is MNHEY and CDR2 is SVGAGI. Unmatched junction bases numbered 4, after V lost 4 bases and J lost 4 bases. The CDR3 nucleotides are TGTGCCAGCAGTTCCGACAGGGATTATAATTCACCCCTCCACTTT. Protein product: CASSSDRDYNSPLHF.

The chain couples TRBV10-3 to TRBJ2-7; 13 positions match TRBD2. The CDR3 has 13 residues. V lost 7 bases to trimming and J lost 7 bases; unmatched junction nucleotides: 4. The germline V gene has CDR1 ENHRY and CDR2 SYGVKD. The CDR3 spells CAITGLAGEEQYF. In DNA, the CDR3 is TGTGCCATCACAGGACTAGCGGGGGAGGAGCAGTACTTC.

This sequence joins TRBV3-1 (or the pseudogene TRBV3-2) and TRBJ2-7; D may be TRBD1 (5 bases). This CDR3 spans 17 amino acids. Trimming took off 1 base at V and 4 bases at J, with 20 bases between the two ends. In germline, CDR1 is LGHDT, CDR2 YNNKEL (reference sequence). The chain's CDR3 is CASSQGTGPLGRYEQYF. The DNA of the CDR3 is TGTGCCAGCAGCCAAGGTACAGGTCCCCTTGGAAGGTACGAGCAGTACTTC.

J is TRBJ1-1 and V is TRBV19, with 11 bases lining up with TRBD1. There are 16 residues in the CDR3. Germline V lookup: CDR1 LNHDA, CDR2 SQIVND (reference sequence). The V and J ends lost 4 bases and 3 bases, in that order; junction bases with no gene match: 7. The CDR3 nucleotides read TGTGCCAGTAGTACTCGGACAGGGGGCGCGGACACTGAAGCTTTCTTT. It yields the protein CASSTRTGGADTEAFF.

V usage is TRBV5-5 and J usage is TRBJ2-2; 8 positions agree with TRBD1. Germline V CDR1 and CDR2: SGHKS, YYEKEE (reference sequence). The CDR3 length is 16 residues. V shed 1 base, J shed 1 base, and the junction held 3 bases outside the gene matches. The DNA of the CDR3 is TGTGCCAGCAGCTTGACAGGGGGGCGGAACACCGGGGAGCTGTTTTTT. This translates into CASSLTGGRNTGELFF.

This chain links TRBV9 with TRBJ2-1; no clear D. Germline V lookup: CDR1 SGDLS, CDR2 YYNGEE. V was trimmed by 4 bases and J by 4 bases, leaving 12 bases between them. This CDR3 has 14 amino acids. This chain's CDR3 is CASSPTRGYNEQFF. The CDR3 DNA reads TGTGCCAGCAGCCCGACTCGAGGATACAATGAGCAGTTCTTC.

The chain uses TRBV19 and TRBJ1-5; no clear D. The V and J ends lost 8 bases and 6 bases respectively, with 8 bases between them. The CDR3 has 11 amino acids. The germline V gene encodes CDR1 LNHDA and CDR2 SQIVND (reference sequence). DNA for the CDR3: TGTGCCAGTGGGCGCCGTCAGCCCCAGCATTTT. Residues: CASGRRQPQHF.

This clone was recorded only once. This chain uses TRBV15 with TRBJ1-1; tentative D call: TRBD1 (5 bases). The V gene's germline CDR1 is LNHNV and CDR2 YYDKDF (reference sequence). The ends were cut back, 2 bases at V and 4 bases at J, with 14 bases in the middle. The CDR3 extends over 15 amino acids. CDR3 nucleotides: TGTGCCACCAGCAGACGGGTGGGGCGCGGCACTGAAGCTTTCTTT. It yields the protein CATSRRVGRGTEAFF.

The chain couples TRBV13 to TRBJ2-7; the match to TRBD1 covers 9 bases. The CDR3 contains 17 residues. V shed 0 bases, J shed 2 bases, and the junction held 8 bases outside the gene matches. CDR1 PRHDT and CDR2 FYEKMQ come from the germline V gene (reference sequence). The CDR3, as DNA: TGTGCCAGCAGCTTAGGACTTCCGGGACAGGGAGCCTACGAGCAGTACTTC. Amino acid sequence: CASSLGLPGQGAYEQYF.

In its sample, this clone was seen once. One junction end does not reproduce the germline sequence, and a read error may be involved. The V call is TRBV12-3 or TRBV12-4, the J call TRBJ1-2; tentatively, D is TRBD1 (5 bases). The CDR3 runs to 12 residues. DNA for the CDR3: TGTGCCAGCAGTTTACAGGGCTGGAGGGTGAACTTC. It specifies CASSLQGWRVNF.

This sequence joins TRBV27 and TRBJ2-1; 11 bases are a match to TRBD2. Germline CDR1 reads MNHEY; CDR2 reads SMNVEV (reference sequence). The junction had 4 bases not matched to a gene; V was cut back by 1 base and J by 2 bases. This CDR3 comprises 17 residues. This CDR3 is CASSLYLAGGTYNEQFF. The CDR3 region has the DNA TGTGCCAGCAGTTTATATCTAGCGGGGGGAACCTACAATGAGCAGTTCTTC.

The chain couples TRBV11-3 to TRBJ1-1; the D gene is possibly TRBD1 (5 bases). V dropped 5 bases and J dropped 0 bases, with 19 bases sitting between them. The germline CDR1 and CDR2 sequences are SGHNT and YENEEA. The CDR3 length is 17 residues. The CDR3 region has the DNA TGTGCCAGCAGCCGTAAGGGTATACGACAGATGAACACTGAAGCTTTCTTT. It is translated as CASSRKGIRQMNTEAFF. The whole variable domain, filled in from reference TRBV11-3 and TRBJ1-1, reads EAGVVQSPRYKIIEKKQPVAFWCNPISGHNTLYWYLQNLGQGPELLIRYENEEAVDDSQLPKDRFSAERLKGVDSTLKIQPAELGDSAVYLCASSRKGIRQMNTEAFFGQGTRLTVV.

J is TRBJ1-1 and V is TRBV3-1 (or the pseudogene TRBV3-2); D is perhaps TRBD1 (5 bases). In germline, CDR1 is LGHDT, CDR2 YNNKEL (reference sequence). V shed 4 bases and J shed 8 bases, with 14 bases lying between them. The CDR3 covers 13 residues. The CDR3 loop is CASSLLRTQEAFF. The CDR3 DNA follows: TGTGCCAGCAGCCTTCTGAGGACACAGGAAGCTTTCTTT.

J is TRBJ2-7 and V is TRBV11-2; D is ambiguous. V was pared by 6 bases and J by 6 bases, with 9 bases between. Germline CDR1 is SGHAT and CDR2 is FQNNGV. CDR3 length: 11 amino acids. The CDR3 DNA reads as TGTGCCAGCAGTACTACCCCCGAGCAGTACTTC. It translates to CASSTTPEQYF. The whole variable domain, filled in from reference TRBV11-2 and TRBJ2-7, reads EAGVAQSPRYKIIEKRQSVAFWCNPISGHATLYWYQQILGQGPKLLIQFQNNGVVDDSQLPKDRFSAERLKGVDSTLKIQPAKLEDSAVYLCASSTTPEQYFGPGTRLTVT.

The rearrangement joins TRBV11-3 to TRBJ1-1; D remains ambiguous. Germline V gene data show CDR1 as SGHNT and CDR2 as YENEEA. This CDR3 spans 14 amino acids. Trimming pared 3 bases from V and 0 bases from J, leaving 8 bases between. The CDR3 nucleotides read TGTGCCAGCAGCTTGGGCCCGATGAACACTGAAGCTTTCTTT. It translates to CASSLGPMNTEAFF.

The chain joins TRBV15 to TRBJ1-1; D is possibly TRBD1 (6 bases). Germline loops: CDR1 LNHNV, CDR2 YYDKDF (reference sequence). The ends were cut back, 3 bases at V and 1 base at J, with 9 bases in the middle. This CDR3 has 14 residues. CDR3 amino acids: CATSRTGKNTEAFF. The CDR3 DNA follows: TGTGCCACCAGCAGGACAGGAAAGAACACTGAAGCTTTCTTT.